The 20 T cell receptor beta chains listed next were all sequenced from one sample in a study of T-cell memory formation after mild COVID-19. TCRdb used MiXCR to reprocess the 5' RACE reads, holding one entry per CDR3 protein. This table has around 500,000 distinct CDR3 sequences, over 15% appearing once. The specimen was PBMCs or a T cell subset sorted from them (not recorded which). The source is an adult woman who had mild COVID-19 (a few samples of this study predate the infection). Cell type and time point are not known.

The genes are TRBV9 and TRBJ2-7, with 9 nucleotides matching TRBD2. The J call is doubtful: the DNA matches TRBJ2-5 better. Germline CDR1 and CDR2: SGDLS and YYNGEE. CDR3 size: 15 residues. The CDR3 nucleotides read TGTGCCAGCAGCGCGGGTTTAGCGGGGGATGAGACCCAGTACTTC. Amino acid sequence: CASSAGLAGDETQYF.

The rearrangement links TRBV5-5 to TRBJ2-7; D not resolved. CDR1 is SGHKS and CDR2 is YYEKEE in the germline V gene (reference sequence). The CDR3 length is 13 residues. The V gene lost 2 bases and the J gene lost 2 bases, with 8 bases spanning the gap. For the CDR3, the DNA is TGTGCCAGCAGCTTTGAGCCCCCCTACGAGCAGTACTTC. Translating it yields CASSFEPPYEQYF.

J is TRBJ2-3 and V is TRBV10-3; 9 bases line up with TRBD1. V shed 3 bases and J 2 bases; nucleotides not matched to a gene: 6. The CDR3 is 16 residues long. Germline loops: CDR1 ENHRY, CDR2 SYGVKD. The chain's CDR3 is CAISEPGQGSTDTQYF. The CDR3 DNA is TGTGCCATCAGTGAACCGGGACAGGGATCCACAGATACGCAGTATTTT.

The sample holds many counts of this clonotype. The genes are TRBV4-3 and TRBJ2-5; possibly TRBD2 for D (6 bases). Trimming removed 0 bases from V and 3 bases from J, with 11 bases in between. The CDR3 extends over 15 amino acids. Germline CDR1 reads LGHNA; CDR2 reads YSLEER. The CDR3 reads CASSQEGREEETQYF. As DNA, the CDR3 is TGCGCCAGCAGCCAAGAGGGGCGGGAAGAAGAGACCCAGTACTTC.

J is TRBJ2-1 and V is TRBV29-1; maybe TRBD2 (6 bases). CDR3 length: 16 amino acids. CDR1 is SQVTM and CDR2 is ANQGSEA in the germline V gene. The germline V and J ends were trimmed by 2 bases and 7 bases, with 21 bases remaining between them. In DNA, the CDR3 is TGCAGCGTTGAACAGCGGGCGGCCCCTCCGGCGAATGAGCAGTTCTTC. This codes for CSVEQRAAPPANEQFF.

This clonotype was picked up a small number of times. The J gene is TRBJ2-7, the V gene TRBV29-1; the D is unclear. Germline V gene lookup returns CDR1 SQVTM and CDR2 ANQGSEA. The CDR3 is 12 residues long. V was shortened by 0 bases and J by 3 bases, with 6 bases between the two germline ends. The CDR3 DNA reads as TGCAGCGTTGAAGATAGCCGCTACGAGCAGTACTTC. Amino acids: CSVEDSRYEQYF.

The chain uses TRBV7-8 and TRBJ2-6; no reliable D call. Trimming removed 1 base from V and 5 bases from J, with 15 bases in between. The CDR3 runs to 17 residues. Germline V lookup: CDR1 SGHVS, CDR2 FQNEAQ. The CDR3 here is CASSLGVLVGRANVLTF. The CDR3 bases are TGTGCCAGCAGCTTAGGGGTATTAGTCGGTAGGGCCAACGTCCTGACTTTC.

This sequence joins TRBV7-2 and TRBJ1-1, with TRBD1 matching 11 bases. This CDR3 is 14 amino acids long. The V segment lost 5 bases and the J segment 5 bases; nucleotides outside the gene matches: 4. Germline CDR1 SGHTA, CDR2 FQGNSA. Here the CDR3 DNA reads TGTGCCAGCAGCCCGGACAGGGGGCGAACTGAAGCTTTCTTT. Amino acids: CASSPDRGRTEAFF.

This chain connects TRBV7-9 to TRBJ1-1; D is uncertain. Trimming removed 5 bases at V and 3 bases at J, with 10 bases between. CDR3 length: 13 residues. Germline V lookup: CDR1 SEHNR, CDR2 FQNEAQ (reference sequence). This chain's CDR3 is CASSAGSDTEAFF. The CDR3 nucleotides are TGTGCCAGCAGCGCCGGTAGTGACACTGAAGCTTTCTTT.

V is TRBV10-2 and J is TRBJ2-5, with TRBD1 identical over 7 bases. The CDR3 has 14 amino acids. Germline-derived CDR1 and CDR2 are WSHSY and SAAADI. V lost 2 bases, J lost 4 bases, and 4 bases stayed unmatched. This CDR3 reads CASSEATGPETQYF. The CDR3 bases are TGCGCCAGCAGTGAGGCGACAGGGCCAGAGACCCAGTACTTC.

This clonotype was picked up many times. One junction end does not reproduce the germline sequence, and a read error may be involved. V is TRBV5-1 and J is TRBJ2-3; 10 bases agree with TRBD1. The CDR3 spans 15 residues. Germline V gene lookup returns CDR1 SGHRS and CDR2 YFSETQ. The CDR3 sequence: CASSLGTGGTDTQYF. The DNA of the CDR3 is TGTGCCAGCTCACTTGGGACAGGGGGCACAGATACGCAGTATTTT.

The V gene is TRBV9, the J gene TRBJ2-7, with D perhaps matching TRBD2 (5 bases). V lost 3 bases to trimming and J lost 6 bases, with 22 bases between them. CDR1 is SGDLS, CDR2 YYNGEE, per germline. The CDR3 is 16 residues long. The CDR3 here is CASSAGLLAGMGEQYF. The CDR3 nucleotides read TGTGCCAGCAGCGCGGGCCTACTTGCGGGTATGGGCGAGCAGTACTTC.

This chain connects TRBV7-8 to TRBJ2-5; 8 bases map to TRBD2. This CDR3 is built from 19 residues. CDR1 SGHVS and CDR2 FQNEAQ come from the germline V gene. V gave up 4 bases and J gave up 5 bases; unmatched junction bases: 21. The CDR3: CASSSLAGGPTHGGETQYF. The CDR3 bases are TGTGCCAGCAGCTCCCTCGCGGGGGGACCTACACACGGTGGGGAGACCCAGTACTTC.

V and J are TRBV5-5 and TRBJ2-3; 10 bases are a match to TRBD2. V lost 3 bases, J lost 2 bases, and 6 bases stayed unmatched. The CDR3 length is 16 residues. Germline CDR1 and CDR2: SGHKS and YYEKEE (reference sequence). The CDR3 protein is CASSSGLAANTDTQYF. The CDR3, as DNA: TGTGCCAGCAGCTCTGGACTAGCGGCTAACACAGATACGCAGTATTTT.

J is TRBJ2-5 and V is TRBV7-6; 7 nucleotides match TRBD2. There are 15 residues in the CDR3. From germline, CDR1 is SGHVS and CDR2 FNYEAQ. V lost 2 bases and J lost 2; bases outside the gene matches: 5. The CDR3 sequence is CASSLLLAAQETQYF. In nucleotides, the CDR3 is TGTGCCAGCAGCTTACTTCTAGCGGCACAAGAGACCCAGTACTTC.

The chain is built from TRBV5-1 and TRBJ2-1, with TRBD2 identical over 8 bases. V lost 2 bases and J lost 8; bases outside the gene matches: 6. In germline, CDR1 is SGHRS, CDR2 YFSETQ. This CDR3 comprises 14 residues. CDR3 nucleotides: TGCGCCAGCAGCTTAGGCGGGGGGTACGATGAGCAGTTCTTC. Translated, it gives CASSLGGGYDEQFF.

The J gene is TRBJ2-5, the V gene TRBV9, with 13 positions matching TRBD2. Looked up from germline, CDR1 is SGDLS and CDR2 is YYNGEE. Trimming cost V 1 base and J 5 bases; bases outside gene matches: 17. The CDR3 has 20 amino acids. The CDR3 DNA is TGTGCCAGCAGCGTACCTACCGGGACTAGCGGGGTCCCTGGGGGCGAGACCCAGTACTTC. Residues: CASSVPTGTSGVPGGETQYF. Full variable domain (outside the CDR3, taken from reference TRBV9 and TRBJ2-5): DSGVTQTPKHLITATGQRVTLRCSPRSGDLSVYWYQQSLDQGLQFLIQYYNGEERAKGNILERFSAQQFPDLHSELNLSSLELGDSALYFCASSVPTGTSGVPGGETQYFGPGTRLLVL.

This clonotype was seen repeatedly, ten times or more. V usage is TRBV5-1 and J usage is TRBJ1-1; 10 nucleotides match TRBD1. Trimming at V came to 3 bases and at J to 4 bases, leaving 9 bases not matched to a gene. Per the germline V gene, CDR1 is SGHRS and CDR2 is YFSETQ. The CDR3 loop spans 16 amino acids. CDR3: CASSSNSGQGSTEAFF. The DNA of the CDR3 is TGCGCCAGCAGCTCAAATTCGGGACAGGGGTCCACTGAAGCTTTCTTT.

This sequence joins TRBV7-3 and TRBJ1-6; D uncertain. From germline, CDR1 is SGHTA and CDR2 FQGTGA. The V end was cut by 0 bases, the J end by 14 bases, with 20 bases between. This CDR3 contains 16 residues. CDR3 nucleotide sequence: TGTGCCAGCAGCTTAACGAAGTCGGAAAGTCTTTCGGCCCTCCACTTT. Amino acid sequence: CASSLTKSESLSALHF. The full variable domain, with the rest looked up from reference TRBV7-3 and TRBJ1-6, is GAGVSQTPSNKVTEKGKYVELRCDPISGHTALYWYRQSLGQGPEFLIYFQGTGAADDSGLPNDRFFAVRPEGSVSTLKIQRTERGDSAVYLCASSLTKSESLSALHFGNGTRLTVT.

The rearrangement links TRBV29-1 to TRBJ2-7, with a weak D call TRBD1 (6 bases). The length of the CDR3 is 12 residues. Germline V gene lookup returns CDR1 SQVTM and CDR2 ANQGSEA. V lost 8 bases to trimming and J lost 7 bases, with 18 bases between them. CDR3 sequence reads: CSIRQEGEEQYF. CDR3 nucleotide sequence: TGCAGCATAAGACAGGAAGGTGAGGAGCAGTACTTC.